The 22 T cell receptor beta chains presented below share a single source sample, sequenced in a study of blood T cell repertoires in COVID-19. The method was immunoSEQ multiplex PCR; TCRdb's version includes in-frame clones alone and lacks a portion of them. This table has about 170,000 clones, about four fifths appearing once. The specimen sequenced was peripheral blood. The receptors shown here come from a man between 35 and 55 years old who had recovered from COVID-19.

The DNA of the CDR3 is TGTGCCAGCAGCCCTGTGGGGCCCCTTGAGGAGACCCAGTACTTC. Protein: CASSPVGPLEETQYF. The V call is TRBV11-3, the J call TRBJ2-5, with TRBD1 as a possible D gene (5 bases). V gave up 5 bases and J gave up 5 bases, with 18 bases separating them. Germline V gene sequence: CDR1 SGHNT, CDR2 YENEEA. This CDR3 is built from 15 residues.

CDR3 amino acids: CASSYSWGANYGYTF. The CDR3 region has the DNA TGTGCCAGCAGTTACTCATGGGGAGCTAACTATGGCTACACCTTC. The rearrangement links TRBV6-5 to TRBJ1-2; D is undetermined. Trimming removed 0 bases from V and 0 bases from J, with 8 bases in between. The CDR3 has 15 residues. Germline CDR1 reads MNHEY; CDR2 reads SVGAGI.

The chain combines TRBV11-3 with TRBJ2-2; D perhaps matches TRBD1 (6 bases). The germline V gene has CDR1 SGHNT and CDR2 YENEEA. The germline V and J ends were trimmed by 5 bases and 7 bases, with 17 bases remaining between them. The CDR3 contains 15 residues. The CDR3 DNA follows: TGTGCCAGCAGCCCCGAATACAGGGATGGCGGGGAGCTGTTTTTT. Its translation: CASSPEYRDGGELFF.

V and J are TRBV2 and TRBJ1-4, with D perhaps TRBD1 (5 bases). Between the trimmed V and J ends, which lost 6 bases and 8 bases, there was a span of 16 bases. In germline, CDR1 is SNHLY, CDR2 FYNNEI. There are 14 residues in the CDR3. The DNA of the CDR3 is TGTGCCAGCAGGGAACAGGCATTGGCGGAAAAACTGTTTTTT. This codes for CASREQALAEKLFF.

The chain uses TRBV12-3 or TRBV12-4 and TRBJ2-7, with D tentatively TRBD2 (5 bases). CDR3 length: 13 residues. V gave up 5 bases and J gave up 4 bases, with 12 bases separating them. This CDR3 is CASSPSSGYEQYF. Here the CDR3 DNA reads TGTGCCAGCAGTCCCTCCTCGGGGTACGAGCAGTACTTC.

The V gene is TRBV7-9, the J gene TRBJ1-1, with TRBD1 identical over 10 bases. Trimming took 5 bases from V and 5 from J; bases not matched to a gene: 11. Germline CDR1 is SEHNR and CDR2 is FQNEAQ (reference sequence). CDR3 size: 16 residues. CDR3 loop: CASSPDRGQVWTEAFF. CDR3 bases: TGTGCCAGCAGCCCCGACAGGGGGCAGGTTTGGACTGAAGCTTTCTTT.

The chain joins TRBV28 to TRBJ2-5; D is uncertain. V lost 4 bases and J lost 5, with 2 bases in between. Germline V gene sequence: CDR1 MDHEN, CDR2 SYDVKM. CDR3 length: 10 residues. CDR3 amino acids: CASSSETQYF. CDR3 coding DNA: TGTGCCAGCAGTTCTGAGACCCAGTACTTC.

The rearrangement uses TRBV7-9 and TRBJ1-2; TRBD1 is a possible D gene (5 bases). CDR1 and CDR2 (germline): SEHNR, FQNEAQ (reference sequence). The germline V and J ends were trimmed by 1 base and 8 bases, with 17 bases remaining between them. This CDR3 contains 15 residues. CDR3 sequence: CASSLGGAGVDGYTF. The DNA for the CDR3 is TGTGCCAGCAGCTTAGGCGGGGCGGGGGTCGACGGCTACACCTTC.

The V gene is TRBV4-2, the J gene TRBJ2-7; TRBD2 agrees at 8 bases. This CDR3 region has 17 residues. V lost 0 bases and J lost 1; bases outside the gene matches: 8. Per germline, CDR1 LGHNA and CDR2 YNFKEQ. In DNA, the CDR3 is TGTGCCAGCAGCCAAGAGGCCCTAGCGGGCCCGTCCTACGAGCAGTACTTC. It specifies CASSQEALAGPSYEQYF.

The chain is built from TRBV4-3 and TRBJ2-3; TRBD2 matches 13 bases. J was trimmed by 5 bases and V by 6 bases; bases with no gene match: 8. The CDR3 loop spans 16 amino acids. CDR1 and CDR2 from the germline V gene are LGHNA and YSLEER. The DNA for the CDR3 is TGCGCCAGCAGGCGAGGACTAGCGGGAGTGGTAGATACGCAGTATTTT. Translated: CASRRGLAGVVDTQYF.

V and J are TRBV6-2 or TRBV6-3 and TRBJ2-1, with D possibly being TRBD1 (6 bases). This CDR3 is 12 amino acids long. V was shortened by 5 bases and J by 12 bases, with 14 bases between the two germline ends. Looked up from germline, CDR1 is MNHEY and CDR2 is SVGEGT. CDR3 DNA: TGTGCCAGCAGTCTCCAGAGAGGGGGGCAGTTCTTC. Translated: CASSLQRGGQFF.

V and J are TRBV11-3 and TRBJ2-3, with 13 bases matching TRBD2. The CDR3 covers 15 residues. Per germline, CDR1 SGHNT and CDR2 YENEEA. V gave up 5 bases and J gave up 5 bases; unmatched junction bases: 4. The CDR3 is CASSRGLAGRDTQYF. The CDR3 DNA is TGTGCCAGCAGCCGGGGACTAGCGGGGAGAGATACGCAGTATTTT. The entire variable domain, with the rest obtained from reference TRBV11-3 and TRBJ2-3, is as follows: EAGVVQSPRYKIIEKKQPVAFWCNPISGHNTLYWYLQNLGQGPELLIRYENEEAVDDSQLPKDRFSAERLKGVDSTLKIQPAELGDSAVYLCASSRGLAGRDTQYFGPGTRLTVL.

The chain recombines TRBV12-3 or TRBV12-4 with TRBJ2-5, with 9 positions matching TRBD2. There are 13 residues in the CDR3. With V trimmed by 4 bases and J by 3 bases, 0 bases remained unmatched. DNA of the CDR3: TGTGCCAGCAGTTCTAGCGGGAAAGAGACCCAGTACTTC. The encoded protein is CASSSSGKETQYF.

The J gene is TRBJ1-3, the V gene TRBV3-1 (or the pseudogene TRBV3-2); D not resolved. The V and J ends lost 5 bases and 8 bases respectively, with 13 bases between them. From germline, CDR1 is LGHDT and CDR2 YNNKEL (reference sequence). The CDR3 is 13 residues long. This chain's CDR3 is CASSSTLRDTIYF. The CDR3 nucleotides are TGTGCCAGCAGCTCGACGTTGCGGGACACCATATATTTT.

The V call is TRBV5-6, the J call TRBJ2-5; 10 bases fit TRBD2. J lost 5 bases, V lost 4 bases, and 5 bases had no gene match. This CDR3 region has 14 residues. Germline V gene sequence: CDR1 SGHDT, CDR2 YYEEEE. The CDR3, as DNA: TGTGCCAGCAGCAACGGACTAGCGGAGGAGACCCAGTACTTC. Encoded protein: CASSNGLAEETQYF.

This clone was picked up a small number of times. V usage is TRBV28 and J usage is TRBJ2-7; TRBD1 matches at 9 bases. The J segment lost 1 base and the V segment lost 0 bases, leaving 7 bases of the junction unmatched. Germline V lookup: CDR1 MDHEN, CDR2 SYDVKM. The CDR3 loop spans 17 amino acids. CDR3 sequence (DNA): TGTGCCAGCAGTTTATGGGGGGGGACAGGGAGATCCTACGAGCAGTACTTC. It encodes CASSLWGGTGRSYEQYF.

V usage is TRBV25-1 and J usage is TRBJ1-2; 7 bases line up with TRBD1. The CDR3 sequence is 11 residues long. The germline gives CDR1 MGHDK, CDR2 SYGVNS. DNA for the CDR3: TGTGCTCAGGGGGACCCTTTGGAGGACACCTTC. Translating it yields CAQGDPLEDTF.

CDR3 nucleotides: TGTGCCAGCAGCCTTATAGCACCGAGGGCAGATACGCAGTATTTT. Translating gives CASSLIAPRADTQYF. The rearrangement uses TRBV7-2 and TRBJ2-3, with TRBD2 as a possible D gene (5 bases). Trimming stripped 5 bases from V and 4 bases from J, with 16 bases between. This CDR3 is built from 15 residues. Germline CDR1 reads SGHTA; CDR2 reads FQGNSA. Full variable domain (remainder filled in from reference TRBV7-2 and TRBJ2-3): GAGVSQSPSNKVTEKGKDVELRCDPISGHTALYWYRQSLGQGLEFLIYFQGNSAPDKSGLPSDRFSAERTGGSVSTLTIQRTQQEDSAVYLCASSLIAPRADTQYFGPGTRLTVL.

V is TRBV30 and J is TRBJ1-1; the D gene is possibly TRBD1 (5 bases). The CDR3 has 14 amino acids. Germline loops: CDR1 GTSNPN, CDR2 SVGIG (reference sequence). Deletions cut 5 bases from V and 0 bases from J, with 13 bases between. In DNA form, the CDR3 reads TGTGCCTGGGGCGGGGACTATATGAACACTGAAGCTTTCTTT. This codes for CAWGGDYMNTEAFF. Variable domain in full (rest from reference TRBV30 and TRBJ1-1): SQTIHQWPATLVQPVGSPLSLECTVEGTSNPNLYWYRQAAGRGLQLLFYSVGIGQISSEVPQNLSASRPQDRQFILSSKKLLLSDSGFYLCAWGGDYMNTEAFFGQGTRLTVV.

The rearrangement joins TRBV28 to TRBJ1-1; 10 positions agree with TRBD1. V shed 4 bases and J 0 bases; nucleotides not matched to a gene: 5. Germline V lookup: CDR1 MDHEN, CDR2 SYDVKM. The CDR3 loop spans 16 amino acids. The CDR3 bases are TGTGCCAGCAGTTCGACAGGGGGCGGGATGAACACTGAAGCTTTCTTT. Translated, it gives CASSSTGGGMNTEAFF.

CDR3 in DNA: TGTGCCAGCAGTTACACGGGACAGCGCAAACCCAACTATGGCTACACCTTC. Its translation: CASSYTGQRKPNYGYTF. The rearrangement links TRBV6-2 or TRBV6-3 to TRBJ1-2; 7 bases align to TRBD1. The CDR3 runs 17 residues. CDR1 is MNHEY and CDR2 is SVGEGT in the germline V gene. V dropped 2 bases and J dropped 2; count of bases not matched to a gene: 11.

This clone has a handful of counts. The chain couples TRBV27 to TRBJ2-5, with D perhaps TRBD1 (6 bases). This CDR3 has 14 amino acids. The V gene's germline CDR1 is MNHEY and CDR2 SMNVEV (reference sequence). The ends were cut back, 3 bases at V and 0 bases at J, with 8 bases in the middle. As DNA, the CDR3 is TGTGCCAGCAGTTTGAGACAGGACCAAGAGACCCAGTACTTC. Protein product: CASSLRQDQETQYF.